This is a list of T cell receptor beta chains from one sample in a study of T cell responses to AZD1222 COVID-19 vaccine. TCRdb's copy holds only in-frame clones and misses some; the assay was immunoSEQ multiplex PCR. The sample shows 84,000 or so clones, approximately 88% of them seen only once. Material: peripheral blood, obtained on day 0 of MenACWY control vaccination. Receptors were obtained from an adult in good health. CDR3s include the opening cysteine and the closing phenylalanine or tryptophan. Each record gives: J gene, CDR3 length, D gene, V gene, clone size, CDR3 DNA, CDR3 protein. D genes are given only for firm matches. Not every row has a clone size; where given, it reads once, few, many or a size class.

j_call: TRBJ2-1
cdr3_length: 11
d_call: .
v_call: TRBV10-3
clone_size: .
cdr3_nt: TGTGCCATCAGTGAGGGTTCCGAGCAGTTCTTC
cdr3_aa: CAISEGSEQFF

j_call: TRBJ2-1
cdr3_length: 15
d_call: .
v_call: TRBV7-2
clone_size: .
cdr3_nt: TGTGCCAGCAGCTTAGCCCAGAGGAGCTACAATGAGCAGTTCTTC
cdr3_aa: CASSLAQRSYNEQFF

j_call: TRBJ1-4
cdr3_length: 16
d_call: .
v_call: TRBV5-1
clone_size: .
cdr3_nt: TGCGCCAGCAGCTTCGGCAGGGGACCAACTAATGAAAAACTGTTTTTT
cdr3_aa: CASSFGRGPTNEKLFF

j_call: TRBJ1-1
cdr3_length: 14
d_call: .
v_call: TRBV5-1
clone_size: .
cdr3_nt: TGCGCCAGCAGCTTGGCCCCACCCAGTCCTGAAGCTTTCTTT
cdr3_aa: CASSLAPPSPEAFF

j_call: TRBJ1-2
cdr3_length: 14
d_call: .
v_call: TRBV5-4
clone_size: .
cdr3_nt: TGTGCCAGCAGCATTGAATTGGGAGGCTATGGCTACACCTTC
cdr3_aa: CASSIELGGYGYTF

j_call: TRBJ1-5
cdr3_length: 18
d_call: .
v_call: TRBV28
clone_size: .
cdr3_nt: TGTGCCAGTAGGCCCCCCACTTCCGGGACGCCCACACGGCAGCCCCAGCATTTT
cdr3_aa: CASRPPTSGTPTRQPQHF

j_call: TRBJ2-7
cdr3_length: 15
d_call: .
v_call: TRBV2
clone_size: .
cdr3_nt: TGTGCCAGCAGTGAAGGTAGGGGTGCAGCCTACGAGCAGTACTTC
cdr3_aa: CASSEGRGAAYEQYF

j_call: TRBJ1-4
cdr3_length: 11
d_call: TRBD1
v_call: TRBV29-1
clone_size: .
cdr3_nt: TGCAGCGTTGATGGACAGGAAGGACTGTTTTTT
cdr3_aa: CSVDGQEGLFF

j_call: TRBJ2-1
cdr3_length: 16
d_call: .
v_call: TRBV5-5
clone_size: .
cdr3_nt: TGTGCCAGCAGCTTGGCCTCAAGGACCGGGTACAATGAGCAGTTCTTC
cdr3_aa: CASSLASRTGYNEQFF

j_call: TRBJ2-1
cdr3_length: 18
d_call: TRBD1
v_call: TRBV4-1
clone_size: .
cdr3_nt: TGCGCCAGCAGCCAAGATCCCCCGGGACAGGCTATTTACAATGAGCAGTTCTTC
cdr3_aa: CASSQDPPGQAIYNEQFF

j_call: TRBJ2-1
cdr3_length: 15
d_call: TRBD2
v_call: TRBV6-2/TRBV6-3
clone_size: .
cdr3_nt: TGTGCCAGCAGTTCGAGCGGGGGGGAGTACAATGAGCAGTTCTTC
cdr3_aa: CASSSSGGEYNEQFF

j_call: TRBJ1-2
cdr3_length: 15
d_call: TRBD1
v_call: TRBV5-4
clone_size: .
cdr3_nt: TGTGCCAGCAGCGAGGGACAGGGGGCTTGGTATGGCTACACCTTC
cdr3_aa: CASSEGQGAWYGYTF

j_call: TRBJ2-1
cdr3_length: 13
d_call: .
v_call: TRBV5-1
clone_size: .
cdr3_nt: TGCGCCAGCAGGTGGGGTTCGAACAATGAGCAGTTCTTC
cdr3_aa: CASRWGSNNEQFF

j_call: TRBJ2-7
cdr3_length: 13
d_call: TRBD1
v_call: TRBV5-1
clone_size: .
cdr3_nt: TGCGCCAGCAGCTCAGACAGGGGCTACGAGCAGTACTTC
cdr3_aa: CASSSDRGYEQYF

j_call: TRBJ1-6
cdr3_length: 14
d_call: .
v_call: TRBV19
clone_size: .
cdr3_nt: TGTGCCAGTAGGATGACAGAATTGGATTCACCCCTCCACTTT
cdr3_aa: CASRMTELDSPLHF

j_call: TRBJ2-5
cdr3_length: 14
d_call: .
v_call: TRBV2
clone_size: .
cdr3_nt: TGTGCCAGCAGCGGGGGCGGACTGGCAGAGACCCAGTACTTC
cdr3_aa: CASSGGGLAETQYF

j_call: TRBJ1-4
cdr3_length: 13
d_call: .
v_call: TRBV12-3/TRBV12-4
clone_size: .
cdr3_nt: TGTGCCAGCAGTCCCCCTCACGGGGAAAAACTGTTTTTT
cdr3_aa: CASSPPHGEKLFF

j_call: TRBJ2-2
cdr3_length: 14
d_call: TRBD1
v_call: TRBV24-1
clone_size: few
cdr3_nt: TGTGCCACCAGTGTGACAGGGGGCACCGGGGAGCTGTTTTTT
cdr3_aa: CATSVTGGTGELFF

j_call: TRBJ1-2
cdr3_length: 16
d_call: .
v_call: TRBV6-4
clone_size: .
cdr3_nt: TGTGCCAGCAGTGACCAACCGGGACCCACTTACTATGGCTACACCTTC
cdr3_aa: CASSDQPGPTYYGYTF

j_call: TRBJ2-1
cdr3_length: 15
d_call: .
v_call: TRBV9
clone_size: once
cdr3_nt: TGTGCCAGCAGCGTAGTCGGGGAGCCTTACAATGAGCAGTTCTTC
cdr3_aa: CASSVVGEPYNEQFF

j_call: TRBJ1-2
cdr3_length: 15
d_call: .
v_call: TRBV15
clone_size: once
cdr3_nt: TGTGCCACCCAATGGCGGGGGGGGCCTAACTATGGCTACACCTTC
cdr3_aa: CATQWRGGPNYGYTF

j_call: TRBJ2-5
cdr3_length: 14
d_call: TRBD1
v_call: TRBV5-6
clone_size: .
cdr3_nt: TGTGCCAGCAGCTCGGGACAGGGGGGCGAGACCCAGTACTTC
cdr3_aa: CASSSGQGGETQYF

j_call: TRBJ1-2
cdr3_length: 12
d_call: .
v_call: TRBV27
clone_size: .
cdr3_nt: TGTGCCACCGCAGACAGAAACTATGGCTACACCTTC
cdr3_aa: CATADRNYGYTF

j_call: TRBJ2-7
cdr3_length: 11
d_call: .
v_call: TRBV2
clone_size: .
cdr3_nt: TGTGCCAGCGGGCCTGTAGACGAGCAGTACTTC
cdr3_aa: CASGPVDEQYF

j_call: TRBJ1-2
cdr3_length: 15
d_call: TRBD1
v_call: TRBV19
clone_size: .
cdr3_nt: TGTGCCAGTAGTTGGTTGGGACAGCAATTGTATGGCTACACCTTC
cdr3_aa: CASSWLGQQLYGYTF

j_call: TRBJ2-1
cdr3_length: 16
d_call: .
v_call: TRBV13
clone_size: .
cdr3_nt: TGTGCCAGCAGCTTCGGACAGAGGGAGTTATTTGGTGAGCAGTTCTTC
cdr3_aa: CASSFGQRELFGEQFF

j_call: TRBJ2-3
cdr3_length: 16
d_call: TRBD2
v_call: TRBV4-3
clone_size: .
cdr3_nt: TGCGCCAGCAGCCAAGTGCTCGGGGGGGCCCGGGATACGCAGTATTTT
cdr3_aa: CASSQVLGGARDTQYF

j_call: TRBJ1-3
cdr3_length: 14
d_call: TRBD1
v_call: TRBV7-2
clone_size: .
cdr3_nt: TGTGCCAGCAGCTACGGACAGGGGGGGAACACCATATATTTT
cdr3_aa: CASSYGQGGNTIYF

j_call: TRBJ1-5
cdr3_length: 15
d_call: TRBD1
v_call: TRBV19
clone_size: .
cdr3_nt: TGTGCCAGTACTCAACAGGGGGCTCGCAATCAGCCCCAGCATTTT
cdr3_aa: CASTQQGARNQPQHF

j_call: TRBJ1-2
cdr3_length: 14
d_call: TRBD1
v_call: TRBV5-1
clone_size: .
cdr3_nt: TGCGCCAGCAGCTTGTCTAGGGGGCATCAAGGCTACACCTTC
cdr3_aa: CASSLSRGHQGYTF

j_call: TRBJ2-2
cdr3_length: 13
d_call: TRBD1
v_call: TRBV28
clone_size: .
cdr3_nt: TGTGCCAGCAGGAGACAGGGTACCGGGGAGCTGTTTTTT
cdr3_aa: CASRRQGTGELFF

j_call: TRBJ1-1
cdr3_length: 13
d_call: .
v_call: TRBV15
clone_size: .
cdr3_nt: TGTGCCACCAGCAGAGATCGGGGCACTGAAGCTTTCTTT
cdr3_aa: CATSRDRGTEAFF

j_call: TRBJ1-6
cdr3_length: 14
d_call: .
v_call: TRBV11-1
clone_size: few
cdr3_nt: TGTGCCAGCAGCTTAATTCCTGGGAATTCACCCCTCCACTTT
cdr3_aa: CASSLIPGNSPLHF

j_call: TRBJ1-1
cdr3_length: 15
d_call: TRBD1
v_call: TRBV5-1
clone_size: .
cdr3_nt: TGCGCCAGCCAACCCGCAGGGGGTCTGAACACTGAAGCTTTCTTT
cdr3_aa: CASQPAGGLNTEAFF

j_call: TRBJ1-4
cdr3_length: 19
d_call: TRBD1
v_call: TRBV11-3
clone_size: .
cdr3_nt: TGTGCCAGCAGCTTAGAGTCGAGGAGCAGGGGGCTTGGAGACGAAAAACTGTTTTTT
cdr3_aa: CASSLESRSRGLGDEKLFF

j_call: TRBJ1-4
cdr3_length: 17
d_call: .
v_call: TRBV21-1
clone_size: .
cdr3_nt: TGTGCCAGCAGCAAGGAAGGTAATGAGGCAACTAATGAAAAACTGTTTTTT
cdr3_aa: CASSKEGNEATNEKLFF

j_call: TRBJ2-7
cdr3_length: 11
d_call: .
v_call: TRBV12-3/TRBV12-4
clone_size: .
cdr3_nt: TGTGCCAGCAGCCCCTCCTACGAGCAGTACTTC
cdr3_aa: CASSPSYEQYF

j_call: TRBJ1-1
cdr3_length: 14
d_call: .
v_call: TRBV2
clone_size: .
cdr3_nt: TGTGCCAGCGTTAACACCCTGAATGTGGCTGAAGCTTTCTTT
cdr3_aa: CASVNTLNVAEAFF

j_call: TRBJ1-2
cdr3_length: 11
d_call: .
v_call: TRBV30
clone_size: .
cdr3_nt: TGTGCCTGGAGGCTCTTTCATGGCTACACCTTC
cdr3_aa: CAWRLFHGYTF

j_call: TRBJ1-1
cdr3_length: 16
d_call: .
v_call: TRBV11-2
clone_size: .
cdr3_nt: TGTGCCAGCAGCACGGCTCGGACGGCGTTGAACACTGAAGCTTTCTTT
cdr3_aa: CASSTARTALNTEAFF

j_call: TRBJ1-1
cdr3_length: 12
d_call: .
v_call: TRBV30
clone_size: .
cdr3_nt: TGTGCCTGGAGTGTGGGGGCGGCTGAAGCTTTCTTT
cdr3_aa: CAWSVGAAEAFF

j_call: TRBJ1-6
cdr3_length: 13
d_call: .
v_call: TRBV30
clone_size: .
cdr3_nt: TGTGCCTGGGGGGGCTTAACCGGTTCACCCCTCCACTTT
cdr3_aa: CAWGGLTGSPLHF

j_call: TRBJ1-2
cdr3_length: 12
d_call: .
v_call: TRBV19
clone_size: .
cdr3_nt: TGTGCCACTGGCATGAGCGGCTATGGCTACACCTTC
cdr3_aa: CATGMSGYGYTF

j_call: TRBJ1-2
cdr3_length: 15
d_call: .
v_call: TRBV6-2/TRBV6-3
clone_size: .
cdr3_nt: TGTGCCAGCAGTTCCCCATATGGGGGGCGAAGTGGCTACACCTTC
cdr3_aa: CASSSPYGGRSGYTF

j_call: TRBJ1-2
cdr3_length: 13
d_call: .
v_call: TRBV21-1
clone_size: .
cdr3_nt: TGTGCCAGCAGCACAGGACAGGCCTATGGCTACACCTTC
cdr3_aa: CASSTGQAYGYTF

j_call: TRBJ1-5
cdr3_length: 14
d_call: TRBD1
v_call: TRBV30
clone_size: .
cdr3_nt: TGTGCCTGGAGTCCTACAGGGGGCGGTCAGCCCCAGCATTTT
cdr3_aa: CAWSPTGGGQPQHF

j_call: TRBJ1-2
cdr3_length: 12
d_call: .
v_call: TRBV29-1
clone_size: .
cdr3_nt: TGCAGCGTTGTGGCAGCTAATTATGGCTACACCTTC
cdr3_aa: CSVVAANYGYTF

j_call: TRBJ2-1
cdr3_length: 16
d_call: TRBD2
v_call: TRBV5-4
clone_size: once
cdr3_nt: TGTGCCATGACTAGCGGGGGGTCTAGCTCCTACAATGAGCAGTTCTTC
cdr3_aa: CAMTSGGSSSYNEQFF

j_call: TRBJ2-1
cdr3_length: 16
d_call: .
v_call: TRBV7-3
clone_size: .
cdr3_nt: TGTGCCAGCAGCTTATTGATGGGGGGCTCCTACAATGAGCAGTTCTTC
cdr3_aa: CASSLLMGGSYNEQFF

j_call: TRBJ1-1
cdr3_length: 16
d_call: TRBD1
v_call: TRBV11-2
clone_size: .
cdr3_nt: TGTGCCAGCAGCTCCGGACAGGGGGATATATGGACTGAAGCTTTCTTT
cdr3_aa: CASSSGQGDIWTEAFF

j_call: TRBJ2-7
cdr3_length: 15
d_call: .
v_call: TRBV5-4
clone_size: .
cdr3_nt: TGTGCCAGCAGCTCGGACGCACACCGGACCGCCGAGCAGTACTTC
cdr3_aa: CASSSDAHRTAEQYF

j_call: TRBJ2-2
cdr3_length: 18
d_call: .
v_call: TRBV7-3
clone_size: .
cdr3_nt: TGTGCCAGCAGCCCTATATCGGGGACCGTGGGGAACACCGGGGAGCTGTTTTTT
cdr3_aa: CASSPISGTVGNTGELFF

j_call: TRBJ2-7
cdr3_length: 13
d_call: TRBD1
v_call: TRBV12-3/TRBV12-4
clone_size: .
cdr3_nt: TGTGCCAGCAGTTGGACAGGGTCGTACGAGCAGTACTTC
cdr3_aa: CASSWTGSYEQYF

j_call: TRBJ2-7
cdr3_length: 14
d_call: .
v_call: TRBV2
clone_size: .
cdr3_nt: TGTGCCAGCAGTGAAATGGCGGCCTCCTACGAGCAGTACTTC
cdr3_aa: CASSEMAASYEQYF

j_call: TRBJ1-1
cdr3_length: 15
d_call: TRBD1
v_call: TRBV15
clone_size: .
cdr3_nt: TGTGCCACCAGCAGAGTCGGGACAGGGTACACTGAAGCTTTCTTT
cdr3_aa: CATSRVGTGYTEAFF

j_call: TRBJ1-2
cdr3_length: 12
d_call: .
v_call: TRBV29-1
clone_size: .
cdr3_nt: TGCAGCGTTGAAAGTTGGCTCTATGGCTACACCTTC
cdr3_aa: CSVESWLYGYTF

j_call: TRBJ1-5
cdr3_length: 15
d_call: .
v_call: TRBV19
clone_size: .
cdr3_nt: TGTGCCAGTAGTATGAAGGACTTGGGGAATCAGCCCCAGCATTTT
cdr3_aa: CASSMKDLGNQPQHF

j_call: TRBJ1-1
cdr3_length: 13
d_call: TRBD1
v_call: TRBV3-1/TRBV3-2
clone_size: .
cdr3_nt: TGTGCCAGCAGAGTGACAGGGGTGACTGAAGCTTTCTTT
cdr3_aa: CASRVTGVTEAFF

j_call: TRBJ2-5
cdr3_length: 14
d_call: .
v_call: TRBV5-6
clone_size: .
cdr3_nt: TGTGCCAGCAGTCCGCCGGGAGTTCGGGAGACCCAGTACTTC
cdr3_aa: CASSPPGVRETQYF

j_call: TRBJ1-2
cdr3_length: 12
d_call: .
v_call: TRBV28
clone_size: .
cdr3_nt: TGTGCCAGTAATTCCGGGATCTATGGCTACACCTTC
cdr3_aa: CASNSGIYGYTF